The entry below describes one T cell receptor beta chain. Its antigen is unidentified. The data derive from a study of T-cell memory formation after mild COVID-19. Study-level findings and limits: Contracting CD8+ clones were enriched in EMRA, CD4+ mainly in CM and EM. Day 15 to 85 contracting clones showed balanced CD4/CD8; later expanders leaned CD4+.

The CDR3 runs 12 residues. V lost 6 bases, J lost 4 bases, and 10 bases lay in between. Germline V gives CDR1 MNHNY, CDR2 SVGAGI (reference sequence). TCRdb analysed the 5' RACE reads with MiXCR anew, one entry per CDR3 protein. The table has 55,000 to 75,000 distinct CDR3 sequences, 25% to 35% seen once; the top ten hold more than 40%. This sequence was found in a man between 18 and 29 years old who had mild COVID-19 (a few samples of this study predate the infection). Cell type and time point are not known. The chain has TRBV6-6 and TRBJ2-7, with no clear D. What was sequenced was PBMCs or a T cell subset sorted from them (not recorded which). This chain's CDR3 is CASSPGRYEQYV. CDR3 nucleotides: TGTGCCAGCAGCCCCGGCCGTTACGAGCAGTACGTC.